This is a list of T cell receptor beta chains from one sample in a study of T cells after yellow fever vaccination. TCRdb itself ran the 5' RACE reads through MiXCR, one entry per CDR3 protein. The table includes about 330,000 distinct CDR3 sequences, approximately 8% detected once. Sequenced material: PBMCs, taken approximately 40 days after the first yellow fever vaccination. The source is a man aged 18 to 35 who received the YFV17D yellow fever vaccine. Each CDR3 is given with its conserved first and last residue. A D gene is named only where the DNA matches it firmly. Expanded clones get a size class; other rows say once, few or many, or leave the size out.

d_gene | abundance | j_gene | v_gene | CDR3nt | CDR3aa
- | - | TRBJ2-1 | TRBV20-1 | TGCAGTGCTCAGGGTTTTAAGGGCTACAATGAGCAGTTCTTC | CSAQGFKGYNEQFF
- | few | TRBJ1-1 | TRBV20-1 | TGCAGTGCTAGGGAGGCAGTGCGTGAAGCTTTCTTT | CSAREAVREAFF
- | few | TRBJ2-5 | TRBV6-2/TRBV6-3 | TGTGCCAGCAGTTACGCGGGGCGAACCCACGAAGAGACCCAGTACTTC | CASSYAGRTHEETQYF
TRBD2 | - | TRBJ2-3 | TRBV20-1 | TGCAGTGCCCCTCGGACTAGCGGAAGCACAGATACGCAGTATTTT | CSAPRTSGSTDTQYF
- | few | TRBJ2-7 | TRBV7-2 | TGTGCCAGCAGCGCCCGGGACGGCTCCTACGAGCAGTACTTC | CASSARDGSYEQYF
- | - | TRBJ2-6 | TRBV7-3 | TGTGCCAGCAGCTTAACGGGACCCCGTTCTGTACCCTCTGGGGCCAACGTCCTGACTTTC | CASSLTGPRSVPSGANVLTF
- | - | TRBJ1-6 | TRBV12-3/TRBV12-4 | TGTGCCAGCAGTCGAAGGTGGGGCTCACCCCTCCACTTT | CASSRRWGSPLHF
TRBD1 | few | TRBJ2-1 | TRBV20-1 | TGCAGTGCTCCCGAGGGTGTTCGGACAGGGCTCTACAATGAGCAGTTCTTC | CSAPEGVRTGLYNEQFF
TRBD1 | few | TRBJ1-2 | TRBV11-2 | TGTGCCAGCAGCTCACAATCCGGGACAGGAGTCTTCTATGGCTACACCTTC | CASSSQSGTGVFYGYTF
TRBD1 | - | TRBJ1-6 | TRBV5-1 | TGCGCCAGCAGCTTACCAGGGACAGGGGGCGATTATAATTCACCCCTCCACTTT | CASSLPGTGGDYNSPLHF
TRBD1 | - | TRBJ1-2 | TRBV6-5 | TGTGCCAGCAGTTCCCGGGACAGGGATTACCACCTTACTAGTGGCTACACCTTC | CASSSRDRDYHLTSGYTF
- | few | TRBJ2-7 | TRBV5-1 | TGCGCCAGCAGCGGCTCCGGGACCGCCCGCGAGCAGTACTTC | CASSGSGTAREQYF
- | - | TRBJ1-2 | TRBV7-9 | TGTGCCAGCAGCTTAGCGGACAGCGAGGGCTACACCTTC | CASSLADSEGYTF
TRBD2 | few | TRBJ2-2 | TRBV19 | TGTGCCAGTACCCCTTGGGCACCCGAGGGGAGGGGACGAAACACCGGGGAGCTGTTTTTT | CASTPWAPEGRGRNTGELFF
- | - | TRBJ2-5 | TRBV10-3 | TGTGCCATCAGTGACGCCCAGTCTGACCAAGAGACCCAGTACTTC | CAISDAQSDQETQYF
TRBD1 | few | TRBJ2-1 | TRBV24-1 | TGTGCCACCAGTGACCACCCCGTTGGGGGACAGGGGGCGTATGAGCAGTTCTTC | CATSDHPVGGQGAYEQFF
- | few | TRBJ1-5 | TRBV28 | TGTGCCAGCAGTACCCAGGTGTATCAGCCCCAGCATTTT | CASSTQVYQPQHF
- | - | TRBJ1-1 | TRBV6-1 | TGTGCCAGCAGGGCGGCAGGGCAGAACACTGAAGCTTTCTTT | CASRAAGQNTEAFF
- | - | TRBJ2-3 | TRBV7-3 | TGTGCCAGCAGCCCGGGGCCCTACACAGATACGCAGTATTTT | CASSPGPYTDTQYF
- | many | TRBJ2-5 | TRBV12-3/TRBV12-4 | TGTGCCAGCAGTTTTTCAGGGAAAGAGACCCAGTACTTC | CASSFSGKETQYF
- | - | TRBJ2-5 | TRBV5-4 | TGTGCCAGCAGGGGGGAGAGGGGAGAGACCCAGTACTTC | CASRGERGETQYF
TRBD1 | - | TRBJ1-3 | TRBV15 | TGTGCCACCAGCAGCGTCAGGGGGGCTGGAAACACCATATATTTT | CATSSVRGAGNTIYF
- | few | TRBJ2-7 | TRBV5-4 | TGTGCCAGCAGCTTGGGAGGGGTGTGGTACGAGCAGTACTTC | CASSLGGVWYEQYF
- | - | TRBJ2-6 | TRBV12-3/TRBV12-4 | TGTGCCAGCAGGGGGATAGGGGGATTAAGCTCTGGGGCCAACGTCCTGACTTTC | CASRGIGGLSSGANVLTF
- | few | TRBJ1-6 | TRBV12-3/TRBV12-4 | TGTGCCAGCAGTTACGGGGTTTCTTATAATTCACCCCTCCACTTT | CASSYGVSYNSPLHF
TRBD1 | few | TRBJ1-1 | TRBV10-3 | TGTGCCATCACTCCCCAAGGGGGCCGGACTGAAGCTTTCTTT | CAITPQGGRTEAFF
- | - | TRBJ1-2 | TRBV6-5 | TGTGCCAGCAGAGGGACAAATGGCTACACCTTC | CASRGTNGYTF
- | - | TRBJ2-5 | TRBV5-1 | TGCGCCAGCAGCTTGGTACAGGGTTTGGACCAAGAGACCCAGTACTTC | CASSLVQGLDQETQYF
- | few | TRBJ2-4 | TRBV29-1 | TGCAGCGTTGGTCAGATAGCCAAAAACATTCAGTACTTC | CSVGQIAKNIQYF
TRBD1 | many | TRBJ1-2 | TRBV7-2 | TGTGCCAGCAGCTTTAGGACAGACAGGGTCCTAAATGGCTACACCTTC | CASSFRTDRVLNGYTF
TRBD2 | few | TRBJ2-1 | TRBV27 | TGTGCCAGCAGTTTATTCGGGGGGGGAAGGGAGCAGTTCTTC | CASSLFGGGREQFF
- | - | TRBJ1-5 | TRBV27 | TGTGCCAGCAGTCCCTCGTGGTCGGTTAGCAATCAGCCCCAGCATTTT | CASSPSWSVSNQPQHF
TRBD2 | - | TRBJ2-1 | TRBV12-3/TRBV12-4 | TGTGCCAGCAGTCGACGGGGGGGTGAGCAGTTCTTC | CASSRRGGEQFF
- | - | TRBJ2-3 | TRBV20-1 | TGCAGTGCTAGAGATCTTAGACTCACAGATACGCAGTATTTT | CSARDLRLTDTQYF
TRBD1 | few | TRBJ2-7 | TRBV10-2 | TGCGCCAGCAGTGTACCCGGGACAGGGTCCTACGAGCAGTACTTC | CASSVPGTGSYEQYF
- | - | TRBJ2-2 | TRBV5-1 | TGCGCCAGCAGCTTGAGACAGGAGGCCTGGAAGCTGTTTTTT | CASSLRQEAWKLFF
- | few | TRBJ2-1 | TRBV6-2/TRBV6-3 | TGTGCCAGCACCCACGTGCGGGAATCCAACGATGAGCAGTTCTTC | CASTHVRESNDEQFF
- | - | TRBJ2-1 | TRBV4-2 | TGTGCCAGCAGCCAAGACCCGGGGGAGAGCTCCTACAATGAGCAGTTCTTC | CASSQDPGESSYNEQFF
- | - | TRBJ2-5 | TRBV18 | TGTGCCAGCTCACAGGGGTACCAAGAGACCCAGTACTTC | CASSQGYQETQYF
- | few | TRBJ2-1 | TRBV9 | TGTGCCAGCAGCGTAGAAGGGGGAGTAGAGCAGTTCTTC | CASSVEGGVEQFF
TRBD2 | - | TRBJ2-2 | TRBV7-6 | TGTGCCAGCAGCTTGTCTAGCGGGGGGCGATCCGGGGAGCTGTTTTTT | CASSLSSGGRSGELFF
- | - | TRBJ1-5 | TRBV20-1 | TGCAGTGCTTCCGCCGGGACACCCTATCAGCCCCAGCATTTT | CSASAGTPYQPQHF
TRBD1 | - | TRBJ1-2 | TRBV4-3 | TGCGCCAGCAGCCAACAGGGACAGACCTATGGCTACACCTTC | CASSQQGQTYGYTF
- | - | TRBJ2-1 | TRBV5-1 | TGCGCCAGCAGCTTGGGCCAGGCCTCTTTCAATGAGCAGTTCTTC | CASSLGQASFNEQFF
- | - | TRBJ2-1 | TRBV27 | TGTGCCAGCAGTGAATCGAACCTATGGTACAATGAGCAGTTCTTC | CASSESNLWYNEQFF
- | few | TRBJ2-5 | TRBV11-2 | TGTGCCACCTCCAAGGTAGTACAAGAGACCCAGTACTTC | CATSKVVQETQYF
TRBD1 | few | TRBJ2-5 | TRBV20-1 | TGCAGTGCTAGGCCAGGTGTACAGGGGGAGACCCAGTACTTC | CSARPGVQGETQYF
TRBD1 | few | TRBJ2-3 | TRBV11-2 | TGTGCCAGCAGCTTAAGGGGACCCGGGACAGGGGGCACAGATACGCAGTATTTT | CASSLRGPGTGGTDTQYF